These T cell receptor beta chains were read from a single sample in a study of blood T cell repertoires in COVID-19. The repertoire was sequenced with immunoSEQ multiplex PCR; TCRdb's copy has only in-frame clones and lacks some. Of around 100,000 clones in the sample, around 84% were seen once. Sequenced sample: peripheral blood. These receptors came from a human donor in a cohort sampled during active COVID-19. Each CDR3 is given with its conserved first and last residue. The D gene is left open where the match is weak. A row's size may be missing; if present it is once, few, many or a size class.

TRBV13	TRBJ2-5	-	15	TRBD1	TGTGCCAGCAGCTTTGGAGACAGGGAGTCGGAGACCCAGTACTTC	CASSFGDRESETQYF
TRBV5-1	TRBJ2-5	-	16	TRBD1	TGCGCCAGCAGCCCTGGACAGGGGACTATCCAAGAGACCCAGTACTTC	CASSPGQGTIQETQYF
TRBV6-5	TRBJ2-2	few	14	-	TGTGCCAGCTTGAGGAACAGGGATCACGGGGAGCTGTTTTTT	CASLRNRDHGELFF
TRBV7-3	TRBJ2-2	-	16	TRBD2	TGTGCCAGCAGCCCCTCGGGCGGGAGGGTGACCGGGGAGCTGTTTTTT	CASSPSGGRVTGELFF
TRBV24-1	TRBJ2-1	-	16	TRBD1	TGTGCCACCAGTGACCGGACAGGGAAAGATTACAATGAGCAGTTCTTC	CATSDRTGKDYNEQFF
TRBV21-1	TRBJ2-3	-	12	-	TGTGCCACCCGACAGACGGCAGATACGCAGTATTTT	CATRQTADTQYF
TRBV21-1	TRBJ1-2	-	15	-	TGTGCCAGCACTAAAAAAGGAGGGGGCACCTATGGCTACACCTTC	CASTKKGGGTYGYTF
TRBV6-5	TRBJ1-2	once	15	TRBD1	TGTGCCAGCAAGTCCATCTTCCGACAGGGCTATGGCTACACCTTC	CASKSIFRQGYGYTF
TRBV28	TRBJ2-7	-	16	TRBD1	TGTGCCAGCAGTCGCGAAGGGACAGGGTATTCCTACGAGCAGTACTTC	CASSREGTGYSYEQYF
TRBV6-5	TRBJ1-1	-	14	TRBD1	TGTGCCAGCCAGACAGGGAATTGGGACACTGAAGCTTTCTTT	CASQTGNWDTEAFF
TRBV9	TRBJ2-3	-	16	TRBD2	TGTGCCAGCAGCCCTAGTGGAAGCGGGGACACAGATACGCAGTATTTT	CASSPSGSGDTDTQYF
TRBV11-1	TRBJ1-1	-	15	-	TGTGCCAGCAGCCCTAATCGGGTCCTTAACACTGAAGCTTTCTTT	CASSPNRVLNTEAFF
TRBV6-5	TRBJ1-5	-	15	TRBD1	TGTGCCAGCAGTTCTGGACAGGCCTTCAATCAGCCCCAGCATTTT	CASSSGQAFNQPQHF
TRBV2	TRBJ2-5	once	15	-	TGTGCCAGCGGTCTCAGGAGGGGAGTGCAAGAGACCCAGTACTTC	CASGLRRGVQETQYF
TRBV5-4	TRBJ2-2	-	13	-	TGTGCCAGCAGCTTGAAACTAACCGGGGAGCTGTTTTTT	CASSLKLTGELFF
TRBV30	TRBJ1-4	once	12	TRBD1	TGTGCCTGGAGTATCTCGGGACAGGACCTTTTTTTT	CAWSISGQDLFF
TRBV19	TRBJ1-5	-	13	-	TGTGCCAGTAGTTTGCAGGCCAATCAGCCCCAGCATTTT	CASSLQANQPQHF
TRBV5-1	TRBJ2-5	-	13	TRBD2	TGCGCCAGCAGCTCGGGACTACAAGAGACCCAGTACTTC	CASSSGLQETQYF
TRBV5-1	TRBJ2-1	-	16	TRBD2	TGCGCCAGCAGCTTCCGTGAGCGGGGGGCCTACAATGAGCAGTTCTTC	CASSFRERGAYNEQFF
TRBV6-4	TRBJ2-1	-	15	TRBD1	TGTGCCAGCAGTGATATCATGACAGGGTACAATGAGCAGTTCTTC	CASSDIMTGYNEQFF
TRBV4-2	TRBJ1-1	once	15	-	TGTGCCAGCAGATCTTCAGACAGGCCGAACACTGAAGCTTTCTTT	CASRSSDRPNTEAFF
TRBV27	TRBJ1-6	-	16	TRBD1	TGTGCCACCTCCCGGGACAGAAGCTCCTATAATTCACCCCTCCACTTT	CATSRDRSSYNSPLHF
TRBV28	TRBJ1-1	-	11	-	TGTGCCAGCAGTTTAACAGCTGAAGCTTTCTTT	CASSLTAEAFF
TRBV7-9	TRBJ1-2	-	13	-	TGTGCCAGCAGCTTAGGAGGGTTGTTTGGCTACACCTTC	CASSLGGLFGYTF
TRBV9	TRBJ1-6	-	21	TRBD1	TGTGCCAGCAGCGCCCCACCACACAGGGGACGGATGAGCTCCTATAATTCACCCCTCCACTTT	CASSAPPHRGRMSSYNSPLHF
TRBV3-1/TRBV3-2	TRBJ2-3	-	13	TRBD1	TGTGCCAGCCGCGGACAGGGGTCAGATACGCAGTATTTT	CASRGQGSDTQYF
TRBV29-1	TRBJ2-2	-	12	-	TGTGCTAGCGCTGCGAACACCGGGGAGCTGTTTTTT	CASAANTGELFF
TRBV14	TRBJ2-7	-	14	-	TGTGCCAGCAGCCAAGAAAGGGGTTATCACGAGCAGTACTTC	CASSQERGYHEQYF
TRBV5-1	TRBJ2-1	-	16	-	TGCGCCAGCAGCTTGGTCGGGGGAGGCCCTCAGGCTGAGCAGTTCTTC	CASSLVGGGPQAEQFF
TRBV7-2	TRBJ1-2	-	14	-	TGTGCCAGCAGCTTCGCTTCCCCCGGGAAGGGCTACACCTTC	CASSFASPGKGYTF
TRBV27	TRBJ1-2	few	13	TRBD1	TGTGCCAGCAGTACTCGGGACAGCTATGGCTACACCTTC	CASSTRDSYGYTF
TRBV5-6	TRBJ1-1	-	11	-	TGTGCCAGCAGCTTTCTGAGTGAAGCTTTCTTT	CASSFLSEAFF
TRBV6-5	TRBJ1-2	-	12	TRBD1	TGTGCCAGCGGTACAGGGGTCTATGGCTACACCTTC	CASGTGVYGYTF
TRBV5-1	TRBJ1-4	-	16	TRBD1	TGCGCCAGCAGGCAACAGGGGGCAAATTCGAATGAAAAACTGTTTTTT	CASRQQGANSNEKLFF
TRBV7-2	TRBJ2-7	-	14	-	TGTGCCAGCAGCTTAGTCTCGCGAACCTACGAGCAGTACTTC	CASSLVSRTYEQYF
TRBV4-3	TRBJ1-2	-	16	-	TGCGCCAGCAGCCCGGGAGGCGAAGGGTCGGGATATGGCTACACCTTC	CASSPGGEGSGYGYTF
TRBV6-2/TRBV6-3	TRBJ2-5	once	16	TRBD2	TGTGCCAGCAGCAACGGACTAGACTGGATCCAAGAGACCCAGTACTTC	CASSNGLDWIQETQYF
TRBV30	TRBJ1-3	-	13	-	TGTGCCTGGAGTGTAGTATTGGAGGGTACCATATATTTT	CAWSVVLEGTIYF
TRBV19	TRBJ2-7	once	14	-	TGTGCCAGTAGTATCGGAGACAGGACGGGCGAGCAGTACTTC	CASSIGDRTGEQYF
TRBV2	TRBJ2-7	-	10	-	TGTGCCTCACAGGGCTACGAGCAGTACTTC	CASQGYEQYF
TRBV27	TRBJ1-6	-	14	TRBD1	TGTGCCAGCAGGACGGGACAGGGGAATTCACCCCTCCACTTT	CASRTGQGNSPLHF
TRBV7-2	TRBJ2-1	-	15	TRBD2	TGTGCCAGCAGATTCCGACTAGCGCACCTCAATGAGCAGTTCTTC	CASRFRLAHLNEQFF
TRBV20-1	TRBJ2-3	-	15	TRBD1	TGCAGTGCGAGTATACCGGGACAGGGGACAGATACGCAGTATTTT	CSASIPGQGTDTQYF
TRBV5-1	TRBJ2-1	-	18	-	TGCGCCAGCAGCTTGGTAGGAGGGGGCCGGTATGCGAACAATGAGCAGTTCTTC	CASSLVGGGRYANNEQFF
TRBV9	TRBJ2-3	-	16	-	TGTGCCAGCAGCTCCTTTCCCCACGAACTCACAGATACGCAGTATTTT	CASSSFPHELTDTQYF
TRBV5-4	TRBJ2-7	-	13	TRBD1	TGTGCCAGCAGCTTGACAGGGGGCGGCGAGCAGTACTTC	CASSLTGGGEQYF
TRBV18	TRBJ1-2	-	13	-	TGTGCCAGCTCACCACCCTCTTACTATGGCTACACCTTC	CASSPPSYYGYTF
TRBV6-6	TRBJ2-1	few	14	TRBD2	TGTGCCAGCAGTCAGACTAGCGGGACGGGTGAGCAGTTCTTC	CASSQTSGTGEQFF
TRBV7-9	TRBJ2-3	-	14	-	TGTGCCAGCTCCCCGAGGGTGCCCGGAGATACGCAGTATTTT	CASSPRVPGDTQYF
TRBV24-1	TRBJ2-5	-	15	TRBD1	TGTGCCACCAGTGATTCGGGACAGGGGTGGGAGACCCAGTACTTC	CATSDSGQGWETQYF
TRBV6-5	TRBJ1-4	-	14	-	TGTGCCAGCAGTAGAGACACGACTAATGAAAAACTGTTTTTT	CASSRDTTNEKLFF
TRBV30	TRBJ1-2	-	13	-	TGTGCCTGGAGAAAACAGGGTTGGGGGGGCTACACCTTC	CAWRKQGWGGYTF
TRBV7-2	TRBJ2-1	-	17	TRBD1	TGTGCCAGCAGCCTGGGACAGGACACCCCTCGCCCCAATGAGCAGTTCTTC	CASSLGQDTPRPNEQFF
TRBV6-5	TRBJ1-2	-	14	TRBD1	TGTGCCAGCAGCCGCACCTCGACAGGGTCTGGCTACACCTTC	CASSRTSTGSGYTF